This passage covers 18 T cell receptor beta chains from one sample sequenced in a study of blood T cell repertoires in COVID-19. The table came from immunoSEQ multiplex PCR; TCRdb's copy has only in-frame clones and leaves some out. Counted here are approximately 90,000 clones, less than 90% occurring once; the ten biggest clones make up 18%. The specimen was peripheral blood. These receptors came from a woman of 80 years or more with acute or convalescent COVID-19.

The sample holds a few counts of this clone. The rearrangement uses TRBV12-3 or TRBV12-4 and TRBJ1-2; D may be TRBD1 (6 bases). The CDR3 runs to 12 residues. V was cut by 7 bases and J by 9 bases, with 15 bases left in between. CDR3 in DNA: TGTGCCAGCACCCTTTGGGGGCTGAGCTACACCTTC. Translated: CASTLWGLSYTF.

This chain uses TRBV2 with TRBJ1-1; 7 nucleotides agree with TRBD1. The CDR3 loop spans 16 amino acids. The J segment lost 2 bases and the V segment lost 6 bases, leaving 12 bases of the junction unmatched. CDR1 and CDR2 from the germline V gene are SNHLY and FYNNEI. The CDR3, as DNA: TGTGCCAGCAGAACACAGGGGAATGCGGCTAACACTGAAGCTTTCTTT. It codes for CASRTQGNAANTEAFF.

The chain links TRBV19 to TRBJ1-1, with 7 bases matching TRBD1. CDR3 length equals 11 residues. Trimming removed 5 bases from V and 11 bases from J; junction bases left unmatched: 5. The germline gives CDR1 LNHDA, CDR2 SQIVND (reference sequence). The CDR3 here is CASSPGQAAFF. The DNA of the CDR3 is TGTGCCAGTAGTCCCGGACAGGCCGCTTTCTTT.

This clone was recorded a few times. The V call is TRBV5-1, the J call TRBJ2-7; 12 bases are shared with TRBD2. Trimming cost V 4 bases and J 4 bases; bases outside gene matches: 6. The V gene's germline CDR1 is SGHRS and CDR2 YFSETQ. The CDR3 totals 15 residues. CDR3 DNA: TGCGCCAGCAGCAGTACGACTAGCGGGGGTTACGAGCAGTACTTC. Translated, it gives CASSSTTSGGYEQYF.

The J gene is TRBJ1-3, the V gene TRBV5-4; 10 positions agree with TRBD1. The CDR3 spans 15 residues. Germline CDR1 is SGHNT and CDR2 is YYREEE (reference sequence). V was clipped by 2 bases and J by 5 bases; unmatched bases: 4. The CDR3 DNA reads TGTGCCAGCAGCTTCGACAGGGGGCGCAGAAACACCATATATTTT. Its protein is CASSFDRGRRNTIYF.

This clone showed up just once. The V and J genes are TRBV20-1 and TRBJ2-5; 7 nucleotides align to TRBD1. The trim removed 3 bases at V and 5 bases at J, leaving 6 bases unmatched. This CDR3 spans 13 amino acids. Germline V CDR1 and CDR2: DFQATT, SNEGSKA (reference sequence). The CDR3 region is CSASGAGGETQYF. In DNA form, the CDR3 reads TGCAGTGCTAGTGGTGCAGGGGGTGAGACCCAGTACTTC.

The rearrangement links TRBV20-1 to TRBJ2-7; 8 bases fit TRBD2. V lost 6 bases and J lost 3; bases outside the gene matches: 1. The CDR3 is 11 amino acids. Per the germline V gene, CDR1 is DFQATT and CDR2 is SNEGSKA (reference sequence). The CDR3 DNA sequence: TGCAGTGCGAGCGGGGGCTACGAGCAGTACTTC. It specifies CSASGGYEQYF.

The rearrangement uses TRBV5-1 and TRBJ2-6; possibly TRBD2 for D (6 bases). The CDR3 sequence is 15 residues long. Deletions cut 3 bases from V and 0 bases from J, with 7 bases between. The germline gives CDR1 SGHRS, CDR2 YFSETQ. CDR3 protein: CASSWGDSGANVLTF. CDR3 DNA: TGCGCCAGCAGCTGGGGGGACTCTGGGGCCAACGTCCTGACTTTC.

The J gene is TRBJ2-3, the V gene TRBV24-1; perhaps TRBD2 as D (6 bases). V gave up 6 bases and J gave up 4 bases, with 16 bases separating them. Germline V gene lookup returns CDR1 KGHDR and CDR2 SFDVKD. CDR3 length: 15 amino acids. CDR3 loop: CATSPFSGLPDTQYF. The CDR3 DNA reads TGTGCCACCAGTCCCTTCTCGGGACTCCCAGATACGCAGTATTTT.

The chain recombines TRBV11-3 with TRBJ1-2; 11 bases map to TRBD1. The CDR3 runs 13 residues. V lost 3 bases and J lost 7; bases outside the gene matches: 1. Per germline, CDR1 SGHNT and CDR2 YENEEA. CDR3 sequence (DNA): TGTGCCAGCAGCTTGGGACAGGGGGTTGGCTACACCTTC. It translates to CASSLGQGVGYTF.

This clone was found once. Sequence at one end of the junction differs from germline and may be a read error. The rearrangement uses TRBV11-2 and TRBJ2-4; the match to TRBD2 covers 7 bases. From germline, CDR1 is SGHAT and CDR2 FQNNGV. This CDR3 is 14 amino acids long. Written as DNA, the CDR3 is TGTGCCAGCAGTCTGGGGGGGGTCGAAAACATTCAGTACTTT. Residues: CASSLGGVENIQYF.

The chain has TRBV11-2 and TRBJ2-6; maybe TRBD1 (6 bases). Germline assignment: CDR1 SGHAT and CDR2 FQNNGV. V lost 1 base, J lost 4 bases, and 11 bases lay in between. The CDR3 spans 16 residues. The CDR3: CASSLVQGRGANVLTF. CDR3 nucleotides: TGTGCCAGCAGCTTAGTTCAGGGGAGAGGGGCCAACGTCCTGACTTTC.

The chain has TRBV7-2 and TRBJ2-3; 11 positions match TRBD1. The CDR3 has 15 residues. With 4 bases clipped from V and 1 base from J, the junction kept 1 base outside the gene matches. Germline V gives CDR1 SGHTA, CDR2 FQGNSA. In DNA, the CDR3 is TGTGCCAGCAGCTCGGGACAGGGGGGCACAGATACGCAGTATTTT. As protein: CASSSGQGGTDTQYF. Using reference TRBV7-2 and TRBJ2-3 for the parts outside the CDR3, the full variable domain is GAGVSQSPSNKVTEKGKDVELRCDPISGHTALYWYRQSLGQGLEFLIYFQGNSAPDKSGLPSDRFSAERTGGSVSTLTIQRTQQEDSAVYLCASSSGQGGTDTQYFGPGTRLTVL.

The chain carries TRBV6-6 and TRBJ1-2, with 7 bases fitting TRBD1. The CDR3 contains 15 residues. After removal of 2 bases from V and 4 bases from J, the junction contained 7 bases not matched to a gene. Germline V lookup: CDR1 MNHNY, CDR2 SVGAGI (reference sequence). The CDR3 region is CASSYGDREAYGYTF. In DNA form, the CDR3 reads TGTGCCAGCAGTTACGGAGACAGGGAGGCCTATGGCTACACCTTC.

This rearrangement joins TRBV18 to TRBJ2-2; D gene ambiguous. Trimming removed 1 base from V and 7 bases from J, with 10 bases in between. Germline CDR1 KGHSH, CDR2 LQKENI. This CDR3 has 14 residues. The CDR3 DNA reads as TGTGCCAGCTCACCACACGTCCAGAACGGGGAGCTGTTTTTT. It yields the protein CASSPHVQNGELFF.

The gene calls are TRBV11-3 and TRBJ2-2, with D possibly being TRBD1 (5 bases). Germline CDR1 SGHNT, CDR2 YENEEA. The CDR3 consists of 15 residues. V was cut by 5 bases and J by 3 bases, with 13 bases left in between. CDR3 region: CASSPRARDTGELFF. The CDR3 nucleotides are TGTGCCAGCAGCCCACGGGCCAGGGACACCGGGGAGCTGTTTTTT.

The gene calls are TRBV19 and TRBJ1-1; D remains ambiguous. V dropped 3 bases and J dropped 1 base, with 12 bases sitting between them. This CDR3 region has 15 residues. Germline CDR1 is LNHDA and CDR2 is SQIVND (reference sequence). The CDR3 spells CASSIGRASNTEAFF. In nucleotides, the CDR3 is TGTGCCAGTAGTATTGGGCGGGCCTCGAACACTGAAGCTTTCTTT.

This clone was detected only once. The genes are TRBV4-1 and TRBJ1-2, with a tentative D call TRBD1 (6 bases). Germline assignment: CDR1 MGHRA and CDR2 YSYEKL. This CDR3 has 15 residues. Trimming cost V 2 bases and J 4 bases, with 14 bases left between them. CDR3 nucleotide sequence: TGCGCCAGCAGCCAACCTCAGACAGGCCTCTATGGCTACACCTTC. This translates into CASSQPQTGLYGYTF.